This paragraph covers one T cell receptor (beta chain) sequence. Its antigen target is currently unknown. Qualities for individual bases were not recorded, and no much larger clone is one base off. In Seattle, one collaborating source enrolled patients while the infection was active and tracked those patients longitudinally over the course of disease. The collaborating institutions used their own protocols to collect whole blood in K2EDTA tubes. For TCRbeta analysis, collaborators shipped samples as frozen whole blood, isolated PBMCs, or DNA extracted from either of those sample types. The sample originates from a study of blood T cell repertoires in COVID-19 (dated by TCRdb to the early 2020s). Study-wide context: Samples covering the acute and convalescent phases of COVID-19 were provided by collaborators in the United States, Italy and Spain. The prospective study material was composed of cDNA or gDNA derived from T cells, B-cell-depleted T cells, or PBMCs. Deeply sampled blood TCRbeta repertoires from subjects exposed to, actively infected with, or recovered from COVID-19 were included in the dataset. The repertoires were released in a freely available public database meant as a resource for research on the immune response to SARS-CoV-2. Samples came from the ongoing ImmuneRACE study (first 160 participants) plus 1,254 subjects from 6 global collaborators. A de-identified subject ID, COVID-19 status, age in years and sex were almost always included in the sample metadata. Where available, HLA class I and class II types were taken from metadata supplied by the sample provider and were not determined by assay-based typing.

TCRbeta CDR3 regions were amplified from genomic DNA by means of the immunoSEQ Assay, a bias-controlled multiplex PCR. Under the source paper's analysis protocol: Within the assay, amplification of reference gene primers was used to estimate how many nucleated cells each sample contained. Sequence reads were collapsed and filtered to measure the absolute abundance of every unique TCRbeta CDR3 rearrangement. For each sample, productive Simpson clonality was calculated as the square root of Simpson's diversity index over productive rearrangements. The table comes from immuneACCESS by way of TCRdb, which keeps in-frame sequences with V and J called. Part of the clones is missing from these tables; in studies checked, under half for an unresolved V gene and the rest for unknown reasons. From that table come the V and J calls and clone size; the DNA was used to work out D and trimming. This sample gives approximately 460,000 clones in total; 89% of them show up just once. Approximately 0.9% of the sample rests with the top ten.

CDR3 length: 11 amino acids, cysteine to phenylalanine. CDR3 DNA only is kept here, 33 bases in frame from base 1. What the authors observed across the whole study: How much clinical and demographic metadata was included differed by source and by participant, and the metadata was provided uncurated.

This receptor was identified in a young man with COVID-19, enrolled during active disease. The chain is assembled from TRBV21-1 and TRBJ2-1; TRBD1, the table's D call, was not compared with the DNA. TRBV21-1 is a documented pseudogene. Sequenced: peripheral blood. The nucleotides read TGTGCCAGCAGCAAAGAAGGGGGCTCGCTCTTC. Its translation reads: CASSKEGGSLF.